This T cell receptor (beta chain) was sequenced for a study of T cell responses to AZD1222 COVID-19 vaccine. Study in general: Second-dose schedules of about 4 or about 12 weeks were combined.

Germline CDR1 SGHTA, CDR2 FQGNSA. The CDR3 has 17 residues. V lost 0 bases to trimming and J lost 6 bases, with 21 bases between them. This clone showed up just once. Its antigen is as yet unknown. The table came from immunoSEQ multiplex PCR; TCRdb's copy has only in-frame clones and leaves some out. Of tens of thousands of clones listed, about 90% are singletons. Study-wide results and limits: Spike-wide coverage was observed for vaccine-associated CD4 TCRs, with dominant responses at 160-218 and 743-854. Possibly, clonal diversity was underestimated; donors were largely white British and included more females. Spike-specific TCR breadth and depth rose after two AZD1222 doses.

The gene calls are TRBV7-2 and TRBJ2-7, with D perhaps matching TRBD2 (6 bases). The receptor was derived from an adult in good health. Sample: peripheral blood, taken on day 0 of AZD1222 vaccination. DNA for the CDR3: TGTGCCAGCAGCTTAGCCGGGGGATGGACCGCATCGCGCGAGCAGTACTTC. Encoded protein: CASSLAGGWTASREQYF.